This T cell receptor (beta chain) was identified in a study of cytomegalovirus exposure and HLA in healthy donors. This CDR3 is 11 amino acids long. V was clipped by 6 bases and J by 6 bases, with 12 bases between them. Germline V gene data show CDR1 as SQVTM and CDR2 as ANQGSEA. It was with 60 Vbeta and 13 Jbeta primers that the PCR ran. Generated by immunoSEQ multiplex PCR, the TCRdb table keeps only in-frame clones and is missing some. The sample gives roughly 84,000 clones, around 79% of which show up once; 4.5% to 7% is in the top ten. The V gene is TRBV29-1, the J gene TRBJ2-7, with D uncertain. This clonotype originated in a male donor in good health and CMV-seropositive. Sequencing was carried out using PBMCs. The CDR3 nucleotides read TGCAGCGTGGCCCTGGGCCGCGAGCAGTACTTC. Translated, it gives CSVALGREQYF.